These 23 T cell receptor beta chains originate from one sample sequenced in a study of T cell responses to AZD1222 COVID-19 vaccine. Generated by immunoSEQ multiplex PCR, the TCRdb table keeps only in-frame clones and is missing some. The data show tens of thousands of clones, 88% seen once. Specimen: peripheral blood, collected 28 days after the second AZD1222 dose. These receptor sequences come from an adult who received the AZD1222 COVID-19 vaccine.

This rearrangement joins TRBV4-1 to TRBJ1-5; D is unresolved. In germline, CDR1 is MGHRA, CDR2 YSYEKL. V lost 0 bases and J lost 5, with 14 bases in between. The CDR3 has 16 amino acids. CDR3 residues: CASSQEYARLDQPQHF. The CDR3, as DNA: TGCGCCAGCAGCCAAGAGTACGCCAGGTTAGATCAGCCCCAGCATTTT.

This CDR3 reads CASSVGYAGELFF. The CDR3 nucleotides read TGTGCCAGCAGCGTAGGGTACGCCGGGGAGCTGTTTTTT. J is TRBJ2-2 and V is TRBV9; no reliable D call. CDR3 size: 13 residues. The germline CDR1 and CDR2 sequences are SGDLS and YYNGEE. The V end lost 0 bases, the J end lost 6 bases, and 6 bases lay between the germline ends.

V gene TRBV19 combines with J gene TRBJ2-5; D is perhaps TRBD1 (5 bases). Trimming removed 6 bases from V and 5 bases from J, with 13 bases in between. The CDR3 sequence is 13 residues long. Germline assignment: CDR1 LNHDA and CDR2 SQIVND (reference sequence). The CDR3 is CASSEQGGETQYF. CDR3 nucleotides: TGTGCCAGTAGCGAGCAGGGTGGGGAGACCCAGTACTTC. Looking up the rest from reference TRBV19 and TRBJ2-5 gives the full variable domain: DGGITQSPKYLFRKEGQNVTLSCEQNLNHDAMYWYRQDPGQGLRLIYYSQIVNDFQKGDIAEGYSVSREKKESFPLTVTSAQKNPTAFYLCASSEQGGETQYFGPGTRLLVL.

The chain joins TRBV7-2 to TRBJ1-5; the D gene is possibly TRBD1 (5 bases). The CDR3 length is 16 residues. Germline CDR1 is SGHTA and CDR2 is FQGNSA. The V gene lost 1 base and the J gene lost 2 bases, with 12 bases spanning the gap. DNA of the CDR3: TGTGCCAGCAGCTTAGTCGGGGGTAGTGGCAATCAGCCCCAGCATTTT. Its translation: CASSLVGGSGNQPQHF.

As DNA, the CDR3 is TGCAGCGTCCGGATAACCGGAGTCTACGAGCAGTACTTC. This gives the protein CSVRITGVYEQYF. The chain combines TRBV29-1 with TRBJ2-7, with no clear D. The CDR3 is made up of 13 amino acids. Germline V gives CDR1 SQVTM, CDR2 ANQGSEA. Between the trimmed V and J ends, which lost 6 bases and 3 bases, there was a span of 15 bases.

The V call is TRBV11-1, the J call TRBJ2-3; D unclear. Trimming removed 1 base from V and 0 bases from J, with 11 bases in between. The CDR3 runs 16 residues. Germline V lookup: CDR1 SGHAT, CDR2 FQDESV (reference sequence). The CDR3 is CASSLVRAASTDTQYF. Written as DNA, the CDR3 is TGTGCCAGCAGCTTAGTTCGGGCGGCGAGCACAGATACGCAGTATTTT.

This clone appeared a single time. The chain has TRBV6-2 or TRBV6-3 and TRBJ1-2, with 7 bases that match TRBD1. J was trimmed by 3 bases and V by 0 bases; bases with no gene match: 7. The CDR3 sequence is 16 residues long. Germline CDR1 MNHEY, CDR2 SVGEGT. The CDR3 nucleotides are TGTGCCAGCAGTTACTCGGGACAGTACTCCTACTATGGCTACACCTTC. It yields the protein CASSYSGQYSYYGYTF.

This sequence joins TRBV27 and TRBJ1-1; unclear D gene. The CDR3 extends over 16 amino acids. The V gene's germline CDR1 is MNHEY and CDR2 SMNVEV (reference sequence). Trimming stripped 3 bases from V and 0 bases from J, with 14 bases between. This CDR3 reads CASSLSLRMMNTEAFF. CDR3 sequence (DNA): TGTGCCAGCAGTTTGTCACTACGGATGATGAACACTGAAGCTTTCTTT.

V gene TRBV4-3 combines with J gene TRBJ1-1; 7 positions agree with TRBD1. The CDR3 is 15 amino acids. Germline CDR1 is LGHNA and CDR2 is YSLEER. J lost 4 bases, V lost 6 bases, and 11 bases had no gene match. CDR3: CASSWTGQGGTEAFF. CDR3 DNA: TGCGCCAGCAGTTGGACAGGCCAGGGGGGCACTGAAGCTTTCTTT.

The chain recombines TRBV7-2 with TRBJ2-1; TRBD2 matches at 11 bases. This CDR3 is 15 amino acids long. After removal of 3 bases from V and 7 bases from J, the junction contained 5 bases not matched to a gene. Germline V lookup: CDR1 SGHTA, CDR2 FQGNSA. CDR3 in amino acids: CASSFGSGGGNEQFF. The CDR3 DNA reads as TGTGCCAGCAGCTTTGGTAGCGGGGGGGGTAATGAGCAGTTCTTC.

The chain couples TRBV4-3 to TRBJ1-6; D is possibly TRBD1 (5 bases). Germline assignment: CDR1 LGHNA and CDR2 YSLEER. V was clipped by 0 bases and J by 2 bases, with 5 bases between them. This CDR3 has 15 residues. In DNA form, the CDR3 reads TGCGCCAGCAGCCAAGAGGGGGCCTATAATTCACCCCTCCACTTT. It translates to CASSQEGAYNSPLHF.

Only one count was recorded for this clone. This chain uses TRBV29-1 with TRBJ1-1, with D possibly TRBD1 on 5 matching bases. Germline V CDR1 and CDR2: SQVTM, ANQGSEA. This CDR3 region has 16 residues. V dropped 5 bases and J dropped 0 bases, with 19 bases sitting between them. The chain's CDR3 is CSVQGGRYLMNTEAFF. The CDR3 DNA is TGCAGCGTTCAGGGAGGGCGCTACCTTATGAACACTGAAGCTTTCTTT.

This chain joins TRBV10-3 and TRBJ1-2; TRBD1 matches 9 bases. Germline-derived CDR1 and CDR2 are ENHRY and SYGVKD. V was pared by 2 bases and J by 1 base, with 5 bases of the junction left unmatched. This CDR3 contains 16 residues. DNA of the CDR3: TGTGCCATCAGTGAGAAAGGGACAGGGCATAACTATGGCTACACCTTC. Encoded protein: CAISEKGTGHNYGYTF.

J is TRBJ2-2 and V is TRBV5-1; 10 nucleotides line up with TRBD1. CDR3 length: 15 amino acids. The junction had 4 bases not matched to a gene; V was cut back by 4 bases and J by 4 bases. Germline CDR1 SGHRS, CDR2 YFSETQ. In nucleotides, the CDR3 is TGCGCCAGCAGCGACAGGACAGGGGGCACCGGGGAGCTGTTTTTT. Translated, it gives CASSDRTGGTGELFF.

The chain carries TRBV6-2 or TRBV6-3 and TRBJ2-7; 13 bases fit TRBD2. Trimming at V came to 0 bases and at J to 4 bases, leaving 12 bases not matched to a gene. The CDR3 has 19 residues. Germline-derived CDR1 and CDR2 are MNHEY and SVGEGT. CDR3 DNA: TGTGCCAGCAGTTACTCGGAGTGGACTAGCGGGAGAGGGAGATACGAGCAGTACTTC. Translation: CASSYSEWTSGRGRYEQYF.

The genes are TRBV3-1 (or the pseudogene TRBV3-2) and TRBJ1-1; maybe TRBD1 (6 bases). This CDR3 has 15 amino acids. V lost 1 base and J lost 7, with 16 bases in between. CDR1 and CDR2 (germline): LGHDT, YNNKEL (reference sequence). The CDR3 reads CASSQVPGAQGEAFF. The CDR3 nucleotides read TGTGCCAGCAGCCAAGTTCCGGGGGCGCAAGGTGAAGCTTTCTTT.

The chain couples TRBV2 to TRBJ2-1, with 14 nucleotides matching TRBD2. Germline-derived CDR1 and CDR2 are SNHLY and FYNNEI. CDR3 size: 20 residues. V dropped 4 bases and J dropped 1; count of bases not matched to a gene: 12. The CDR3 is CASSGRRGLAGVGSYNEQFF. Here the CDR3 DNA reads TGTGCCAGCAGTGGAAGAAGGGGACTAGCGGGAGTAGGGTCCTACAATGAGCAGTTCTTC.

This clone was seen a single time. The V call is TRBV27, the J call TRBJ1-1; D gene ambiguous. Germline V gene sequence: CDR1 MNHEY, CDR2 SMNVEV (reference sequence). This CDR3 has 12 residues. Trimming removed 3 bases at V and 7 bases at J, with 9 bases between. The CDR3 is CASSFLGYEAFF. The CDR3, as DNA: TGTGCCAGCAGTTTTTTGGGTTATGAAGCTTTCTTT.

The J gene is TRBJ1-1, the V gene TRBV7-2; no clear D gene. CDR3 length: 14 amino acids. Germline V lookup: CDR1 SGHTA, CDR2 FQGNSA. V was shortened by 2 bases and J by 1 base, with 8 bases between the two germline ends. CDR3 in DNA: TGTGCCAGCAGCTTAACTCCGGGGAACACTGAAGCTTTCTTT. This gives the protein CASSLTPGNTEAFF.

This rearrangement joins TRBV28 to TRBJ2-2; 9 bases align to TRBD2. This CDR3 has 13 amino acids. V was clipped by 9 bases and J by 4 bases; unmatched bases: 3. Germline assignment: CDR1 MDHEN and CDR2 SYDVKM. CDR3 loop: CASNSGSTGELFF. The CDR3 DNA reads TGTGCCAGTAATAGCGGGAGCACCGGGGAGCTGTTTTTT.

The rearrangement uses TRBV28 and TRBJ1-5; no reliable D call. This CDR3 comprises 15 residues. V shed 6 bases and J shed 0 bases, with 12 bases lying between them. The germline CDR1 and CDR2 sequences are MDHEN and SYDVKM. The DNA for the CDR3 is TGTGCCAGCAGGTCCCAATCGGATAGCAATCAGCCCCAGCATTTT. It encodes CASRSQSDSNQPQHF. Combining the CDR3 with reference TRBV28 and TRBJ1-5 gives the whole variable domain DVKVTQSSRYLVKRTGEKVFLECVQDMDHENMFWYRQDPGLGLRLIYFSYDVKMKEKGDIPEGYSVSREKKERFSLILESASTNQTSMYLCASRSQSDSNQPQHFGDGTRLSIL.

J is TRBJ2-3 and V is TRBV5-6; D not certain. Looked up from germline, CDR1 is SGHDT and CDR2 is YYEEEE. The CDR3 consists of 14 residues. V dropped 0 bases and J dropped 0 bases, with 5 bases sitting between them. For the CDR3, the DNA is TGTGCCAGCAGCTTGGACGTAAGCACAGATACGCAGTATTTT. It is translated as CASSLDVSTDTQYF. The whole variable domain, filled in from reference TRBV5-6 and TRBJ2-3, reads DAGVTQSPTHLIKTRGQQVTLRCSPKSGHDTVSWYQQALGQGPQFIFQYYEEEERQRGNFPDRFSGHQFPNYSSELNVNALLLGDSALYLCASSLDVSTDTQYFGPGTRLTVL.

The rearrangement links TRBV7-6 to TRBJ2-1, with TRBD2 matching over 11 bases. This CDR3 contains 19 residues. The J segment lost 7 bases and the V segment lost 4 bases, leaving 18 bases of the junction unmatched. Germline values: CDR1 SGHVS, CDR2 FNYEAQ. The CDR3 is CASSSEDLELAGVRNEQFF. DNA of the CDR3: TGTGCCAGCAGCTCAGAGGACCTGGAACTAGCGGGAGTTCGGAATGAGCAGTTCTTC.